This TCR beta chain came from a study of response to subunit inactivated influenza vaccine. Whole-study results and caveats: Each seasonal flu vaccination may recruit only limited new T cells, authors suggested.

This clonotype was seen more than once but under ten times. Its antigen is still unknown. Trimming cost V 1 base and J 7 bases, with 16 bases left between them. This CDR3 region has 15 residues. The germline gives CDR1 SGHDN, CDR2 FVKESK. Each CDR3 protein is one row after TCRdb ran MiXCR on the RT-PCR reads. The sample lists some 850,000 distinct CDR3 sequences; approximately 17% were seen once. This sequence was found in a man in his fifties who received an inactivated influenza vaccine. The sample in question was PBMCs from blood, obtained less than 6 days after vaccination. The chain uses TRBV14 and TRBJ1-2, with a tentative D call TRBD1 (6 bases). The CDR3 loop is CASSQVNRELGGYTF. The CDR3 DNA follows: TGTGCCAGCAGCCAAGTCAACAGGGAATTAGGTGGCTACACCTTC. The full variable domain, rest sourced from reference TRBV14 and TRBJ1-2, is EAGVTQFPSHSVIEKGQTVTLRCDPISGHDNLYWYRRVMGKEIKFLLHFVKESKQDESGMPNNRFLAERTGGTYSTLKVQPAELEDSGVYFCASSQVNRELGGYTFGSGTRLTVV.